The text below deals with one T cell receptor (beta chain). This sample is drawn from a study of neoadjuvant nivolumab and ipilimumab in lung cancer. Data came from immunoSEQ multiplex PCR; TCRdb stores just in-frame clones and leaves some out. The sample consists of tens of thousands of clones, approximately 77% of them appearing once. The V and J ends lost 0 bases and 6 bases respectively, with 16 bases between them. The length of the CDR3 is 15 residues. Germline-derived CDR1 and CDR2 are SGHNT and YYREEE (reference sequence). The chain employs TRBV5-4 and TRBJ2-7; possible D gene TRBD1, 5 bases. This receptor was identified in an adult with non-small cell lung cancer. The sequences come from peripheral blood, collected before neoadjuvant nivolumab, alone or with ipilimumab. The CDR3 sequence is CASSLETDRTGEQYF. The CDR3 DNA sequence: TGTGCCAGCAGCTTGGAGACAGATCGAACGGGCGAGCAGTACTTC.